The clone carrying this T cell receptor beta chain has more than one count but fewer than ten. Its target is not known. Each donor gave one heparinised blood draw averaging about 110 mL. Stem cell-like memory, regulatory, central memory and naive CD4+ cells were sorted via CD45RO/CCR7/CD25/CD127/CD95/CD27. The sample comes from a study of beta chain features in type 1 diabetes. Study observations and caveats: People with Type 1 diabetes carried modestly yet significantly shorter TCRB CDR3s in all four CD4+ subsets. cDNA sequencing could over-represent cells with high TCR expression.

CDR3 length: 17 amino acids. Germline V CDR1 and CDR2: KGHSH, LQKENI. Trimming took 3 bases from V and 3 from J; bases not matched to a gene: 11. The entirety of the isolated RNA underwent reverse transcription, so expressed TCRB transcripts were sequenced. Here immunoSEQ multiplex PCR was the method, and the copy in TCRdb shows in-frame clones only, minus some. The sample has almost 350,000 clones, around 19% seen once. The sequence came from a young woman in good health. The chain recombines TRBV18 with TRBJ1-3; TRBD1 aligns across 7 bases. The specimen was naive CD4+ T cells from blood. CDR3 sequence reads: CASSPNTGQSLGNTIYF. In DNA, the CDR3 is TGTGCCAGCTCACCGAATACGGGACAGTCCCTTGGAAACACCATATATTTT.